This T cell receptor (beta chain) was identified during a study of cytomegalovirus exposure and HLA in healthy donors. 13 Jbeta primers and 60 Vbeta primers were used for the PCR. The data were produced by immunoSEQ multiplex PCR, yet TCRdb's version contains in-frame clones alone and is incomplete. The data contain over 110,000 clones, around 79% of them singletons. CDR1 WSHSY and CDR2 SAAADI come from the germline V gene. The V end lost 2 bases, the J end lost 4 bases, and 32 bases lay between the germline ends. This CDR3 has 21 amino acids. To note about this clone: Its matching antigen is unknown.

Overall study results and limits: Rarity marked most TCR sequences, yet some public TCRs occurred in many donors. Relative to equally common others, HLA-associated TCR beta chains showed greater clonal expansion in a later analysis. Investigators reported fewer than 200 TCR beta chains as tied to cytomegalovirus. Analyses of presence and absence presupposed an approximately uniform sequencing depth across donors.

Sequences were obtained from PBMCs. The receptor was isolated from a man aged 18-30 years in good health and CMV-seronegative. The V gene is TRBV10-2, the J gene TRBJ1-1, with D tentatively TRBD1 (6 bases). The CDR3 sequence: CASSEPTQTPPRDKGTTEAFF. In DNA form, the CDR3 reads TGCGCCAGCAGTGAGCCGACCCAAACTCCTCCCCGGGACAAGGGAACCACTGAAGCTTTCTTT.